This T cell receptor beta chain was sequenced for a study of a mutant IDH1 vaccine in newly diagnosed glioma (dated by TCRdb to the early 2020s). A note on the overall study: Of the approximately 33 treated patients, around 62% were male and roughly 38% were female, and a mean age of roughly 40 years was recorded. Peripheral blood was drawn at six visits: V03 (baseline), V05, V07, V10, V12 and V13. For exploratory analyses, longitudinal TCRB deep sequencing was carried out in more than 20 treated patients wherever samples were available. Before enrollment, patients had received standard therapy of radiotherapy alone, temozolomide alone, or radiochemotherapy with temozolomide; most received the combination. General study outcomes and caveats: Pseudoprogression appeared unrelated to alterations in the top peripheral T cell clonotypes detected by TCRB sequencing. Availability determined which PBMC samples were chosen for TCRB deep sequencing. The authors noted that analyses of patient blood samples could not be reproduced because of sample limitations. Immune responses induced by the vaccine were seen in roughly 95% of patients across multiple MHC alleles.

Libraries came from the immunoSEQ multiplex PCR assay. Rearranged TCR beta chain sequences were amplified using the hsTCRB Kit according to the manufacturer's protocol. An Illumina MiSeq was used to sequence the TCRB libraries. As for how the authors treated the data: The kit vendor's proprietary platform handled demultiplexing, trimming and gene mapping. Sourced from immuneACCESS, this table was stored by TCRdb with only in-frame sequences that have V and J called. A share of the clones is absent; for the studies checked, an unresolved V gene accounts for under half, and the remainder has no known explanation. The DNA gave D and trimming, while V, J and clone size come from that table. This sample lists about 59,000 clones; approximately 91% were detected once. The ten largest clones capture 2.6% of the sample. Note on this clone: The antigen it binds to is not known. No base-level quality is on record; no much larger clone is a single base apart.

The time point label here, explained by the study, means: baseline, week 1 (first vaccination visit). The treatment or condition label on this specimen signifies: pre-vaccination baseline after standard-of-care therapy. The donors had newly diagnosed IDH1-mutant astrocytomas of WHO grade 3 or 4 that showed loss of nuclear ATRX. The samples were drawn from NOA16, a multicentre, single-arm, open-label phase I trial in Germany that tested a mutant IDH1 peptide vaccine in humans for the first time. Visit V03 blood draws served as the baseline sample for immunogenicity testing. Genomic DNA for TCRB sequencing was isolated from EDTA blood with the DNeasy Blood and Tissue Kit. The source of this sequence is a man aged 50-60 years with glioma. This material consisted of PBMCs, taken from a glioma patient treated with radiotherapy, temozolomide or both.

The nucleotides read TGCACCAGCAGCCAAATCGACCCGAGCCGCATCCACTGCTCTCCGAGCCACTCCTACAATGAGCAGTTCTTC. This gives the protein CTSSQIDPSRIHCSPSHSYNEQFF. In this chain, TRBV1 is recombined with TRBJ2-1. TRBV1 is given as a pseudogene. The cysteine opens and the phenylalanine closes a CDR3 of 24 amino acids. Kept here is only the CDR3 DNA, which spans 72 bases and is read in frame from base 1.